The clone carrying this TCR beta chain has only one observation. Recovered participants had two consecutive negative NP/OP PCR tests, healthcare professional clearance, or symptom resolution. The sample originates from a study of blood T cell repertoires in COVID-19. About the study: Sources were T cells, B-cell-depleted T cells, or PBMCs; the material itself was cDNA or gDNA.

Authors' processing steps: From reference gene primer amplification, estimates of nucleated cell counts were derived. This table comes from immunoSEQ multiplex PCR, and its TCRdb copy is limited to in-frame clones, with some not included. V, J and clone size were drawn from that table, and D and trimming were deduced from the DNA. Altogether about 300,000 clones are present, 70% to 90% being singletons, with the ten largest covering less than 6%. CDR1 and CDR2 (germline): SEHNR, FQNEAQ (reference sequence). This CDR3 has 15 residues. V was clipped by 4 bases and J by 7 bases, with 16 bases between them.

The V gene is TRBV7-9, the J gene TRBJ1-4, with a possible D match to TRBD1 (6 bases). This receptor was identified in a woman aged 25 to 39 who had recovered from COVID-19. Sequences were obtained from PBMCs or T cells enriched from blood (not recorded which). Here the CDR3 reads CASSSTQGGGEKLFF. The CDR3 nucleotides are TGTGCCAGCAGCTCCACCCAGGGAGGGGGTGAAAAACTGTTTTTT.